This note documents a single TCR beta chain sequence. This sample is drawn from a study of blood T cell repertoires in COVID-19. The length of the CDR3 is 13 residues. V lost 8 bases and J lost 0, with 7 bases in between. Germline V gene sequence: CDR1 SNHLY, CDR2 FYNNEI. The authors' processing: Quantification of nucleated cells was approximated via reference gene primer amplification. Data came from immunoSEQ multiplex PCR; TCRdb stores just in-frame clones and leaves some out. V and J calls and clone size are as listed in that table; D and trimming were resolved from the DNA. The sample consists of some 47,000 clones, just over 85% of them appearing once.

Material for sequencing was peripheral blood. This TCR came from an elderly woman with acute or convalescent COVID-19. The J gene is TRBJ1-4, the V gene TRBV2; D remains unclear. CDR3 coding DNA: TGTGCCAGCTCTCCTTCAACTAATGAAAAACTGTTTTTT. The encoded protein is CASSPSTNEKLFF.